Each of the 15 T cell receptor beta chains below was sequenced from the same sample in a study of regulatory T cells in long-lasting Graves disease (dated by TCRdb to about 2021). The library came from multiplex PCR. The instrument was an Illumina HiSeq 4000. CDR3 regions were amplified by Arm-PCR with iRepertoire HTBI primers to construct TCR beta libraries. TCRdb reworked the public reads: Q25 trimming with fastp, MiXCR clone assembly, productive beta chains retained. A single entry per CDR3 protein holds the most common genes and DNA from its merged rows. The sample table shows about 400,000 distinct CDR3 sequences, and less than 25% are seen once. Roughly 20% of the sample belongs to the ten largest clones. The sample's time point, from its label and the paper: persistent/refractory GD, antithyroid drugs over 5 years with positive TRAb. For both TCR sequencing and RNA sequencing, RNA was extracted from PBMCs using TRIzol.

The material was peripheral blood mononuclear cells (PBMCs), obtained when the disease was refractory, from a patient treated with antithyroid drugs. These receptors were taken from a female donor with Graves disease.

CDR3 amino acids: CASSPPSGSSVGELFF. DNA of the CDR3: TGTGCCAGCAGCCCCCCGAGCGGGAGTTCGGTCGGGGAGCTGTTTTTT. This sequence joins TRBV7-9 and TRBJ2-2, with 8 bases lining up with TRBD2. Germline CDR1 reads SEHNR; CDR2 reads FQNEAQ (reference sequence). This CDR3 spans 16 amino acids. V shed 5 bases and J 7 bases; nucleotides not matched to a gene: 12.

This clonotype was recorded at least ten times. The chain combines TRBV2 with TRBJ1-4, with 7 bases aligning to TRBD1. Unmatched junction bases numbered 8, after V lost 8 bases and J lost 5 bases. CDR3 length equals 14 residues. The germline V gene has CDR1 SNHLY and CDR2 FYNNEI. The CDR3 spells CASSLQGSNEKLFF. In DNA form, the CDR3 reads TGTGCCAGCTCCTTACAGGGGAGCAATGAAAAACTGTTTTTT.

The table lists this clonotype with many counts. The chain combines TRBV3-1 with TRBJ2-7, with 13 nucleotides matching TRBD2. The trim removed 1 base at V and 6 bases at J, leaving 0 bases unmatched. The CDR3 is 14 amino acids. CDR1 LGHDT and CDR2 YNNKEL come from the germline V gene (reference sequence). CDR3 sequence: CASSQGTSGSEQYF. For the CDR3, the DNA is TGTGCCAGCAGCCAAGGGACTAGCGGGAGCGAGCAGTACTTC.

This chain links TRBV13 with TRBJ2-5; the D is unclear. Trimming pared 2 bases from V and 3 bases from J, leaving 13 bases between. CDR3 size: 15 residues. CDR1 is PRHDT and CDR2 is FYEKMQ in the germline V gene (reference sequence). CDR3 nucleotides: TGTGCCAGCAGCTTAAGTCTGGCGCGGAAAGAGACCCAGTACTTC. As protein: CASSLSLARKETQYF.

This clonotype has at least ten counts. The chain is built from TRBV28 and TRBJ1-1; D unclear. V was clipped by 1 base and J by 0 bases, with 3 bases between them. This CDR3 has 13 residues. Germline V CDR1 and CDR2: MDHEN, SYDVKM. CDR3 sequence reads: CASSLFMNTEAFF. The CDR3 DNA reads TGTGCCAGCAGTTTATTTATGAACACTGAAGCTTTCTTT. The complete variable domain, with remaining parts taken from reference TRBV28 and TRBJ1-1, reads DVKVTQSSRYLVKRTGEKVFLECVQDMDHENMFWYRQDPGLGLRLIYFSYDVKMKEKGDIPEGYSVSREKKERFSLILESASTNQTSMYLCASSLFMNTEAFFGQGTRLTVV.

At least ten counts were recorded for this clonotype. V usage is TRBV28 and J usage is TRBJ1-5, with D possibly TRBD1 on 6 matching bases. This CDR3 contains 14 residues. V was trimmed by 8 bases and J by 4 bases, leaving 15 bases between them. The germline V gene encodes CDR1 MDHEN and CDR2 SYDVKM. The CDR3 is CASGPGVVNQPQHF. Here the CDR3 DNA reads TGTGCCAGCGGCCCAGGGGTTGTTAATCAGCCCCAGCATTTT.

This clonotype was observed many times. The chain has TRBV20-1 and TRBJ2-5; 11 positions match TRBD2. With V trimmed by 6 bases and J by 3 bases, 6 bases remained unmatched. CDR1 and CDR2 from the germline V gene are DFQATT and SNEGSKA (reference sequence). The CDR3 is 14 amino acids. CDR3 coding DNA: TGCAGTGCGCTAGCGGGAGGAGGGGAAGAGACCCAGTACTTC. This encodes CSALAGGGEETQYF.

This clonotype was counted at least ten times. This sequence joins TRBV20-1 and TRBJ2-7, with D unclear. CDR3 length: 13 amino acids. The V and J ends lost 3 bases and 4 bases respectively, with 13 bases between them. Germline CDR1 DFQATT, CDR2 SNEGSKA (reference sequence). This chain's CDR3 is CSARASVDYEQYF. CDR3 coding DNA: TGCAGTGCTAGGGCTTCTGTTGATTACGAGCAGTACTTC.

This clonotype showed up many times. V is TRBV12-3 or TRBV12-4 and J is TRBJ1-5; 8 positions agree with TRBD1. Trimming removed 3 bases from V and 3 bases from J; junction bases left unmatched: 1. The CDR3 is 14 residues long. CDR3 in DNA: TGTGCCAGCAGTTTGACAGGGGCCAATCAGCCCCAGCATTTT. As protein: CASSLTGANQPQHF.

This clonotype was seen a handful of times. The chain joins TRBV30 to TRBJ1-2; D might be TRBD1 (5 bases). Trimming took off 4 bases at V and 9 bases at J, with 12 bases between the two ends. Germline CDR1 GTSNPN, CDR2 SVGIG (reference sequence). The CDR3 is made up of 11 amino acids. The CDR3 nucleotides read TGTGCCTGGAATGAAGGGGCTCGCTACACCTTC. Translation gives CAWNEGARYTF.

A word on this clonotype: A much larger clone differs from this one at a single base, so this may be a read error. This CDR3 is missing its conserved last phenylalanine or tryptophan, likely due to a read error. The V call is TRBV28, the J call TRBJ2-7, with 9 nucleotides matching TRBD1. The germline gives CDR1 MDHEN, CDR2 SYDVKM. The CDR3 has 15 amino acids. Trimming at V came to 6 bases and at J to 3 bases, leaving 9 bases not matched to a gene. The DNA of the CDR3 is TGTGCCAGCAGACTCCGGGACAGGGCTTACTACGAGCAGTACCTC. It translates to CASRLRDRAYYEQYL.

This clonotype was counted between two and nine times. The chain joins TRBV6-2 or TRBV6-3 to TRBJ2-7; 7 nucleotides align to TRBD2. The germline gives CDR1 MNHEY, CDR2 SVGEGT. The V gene end was trimmed by 4 bases and the J gene end by 3 bases; junction bases not matched to a gene: 6. The CDR3 extends over 14 amino acids. Here the CDR3 DNA reads TGTGCCAGCAGTTCCGGACTAGGAGTCTACGAGCAGTACTTC. It specifies CASSSGLGVYEQYF.

This clonotype has just a few counts. The J gene is TRBJ1-3, the V gene TRBV18, with D uncertain. This CDR3 has 15 residues. The V end lost 8 bases, the J end lost 3 bases, and 17 bases lay between the germline ends. Per germline, CDR1 KGHSH and CDR2 LQKENI. The CDR3: CASTQSSNFGNTIYF. The CDR3 coding sequence is TGTGCCAGCACACAGTCGTCTAATTTTGGAAACACCATATATTTT. Supplemented by reference TRBV18 and TRBJ1-3, the full variable domain reads NAGVMQNPRHLVRRRGQEARLRCSPMKGHSHVYWYRQLPEEGLKFMVYLQKENIIDESGMPKERFSAEFPKEGPSILRIQQVVRGDSAAYFCASTQSSNFGNTIYFGEGSWLTVV.

This clonotype was counted many times. The chain joins TRBV7-6 to TRBJ1-1; no clear D gene. The CDR3 runs to 13 residues. Germline CDR1 reads SGHVS; CDR2 reads FNYEAQ. The ends were cut back, 1 base at V and 7 bases at J, with 10 bases in the middle. This CDR3 reads CASSLVIPGEAFF. Here the CDR3 DNA reads TGTGCCAGCAGCTTAGTTATCCCAGGTGAAGCTTTCTTT. The variable domain in full, completed from reference TRBV7-6 and TRBJ1-1, reads GAGVSQSPRYKVTKRGQDVALRCDPISGHVSLYWYRQALGQGPEFLTYFNYEAQQDKSGLPNDRFSAERPEGSISTLTIQRTEQRDSAMYRCASSLVIPGEAFFGQGTRLTVV.

The V gene is TRBV6-1, the J gene TRBJ1-3; 7 nucleotides agree with TRBD1. CDR3 length: 15 residues. CDR1 is MNHNS, CDR2 SASEGT, per germline. V shed 5 bases, J shed 3 bases, and the junction held 7 bases outside the gene matches. CDR3 sequence (DNA): TGTGCCAGCAGTATTGGGACAGTTTATGGAAACACCATATATTTT. Translated, it gives CASSIGTVYGNTIYF.